The table lists the clone carrying this T cell receptor (beta chain) with many counts. One entry per CDR3 protein, called by TCRdb with MiXCR from the RT-PCR reads. This table has about 700,000 distinct CDR3 sequences, approximately 15% appearing once. CDR3 length: 16 residues. V gave up 4 bases and J gave up 1 base; unmatched junction bases: 11. Germline CDR1 SGHRS, CDR2 YFSETQ. This chain uses TRBV5-1 with TRBJ2-7, with 7 bases lining up with TRBD2. The source of this sequence is a female donor in good health, serving as a healthy control. The sample was memory CD4+ T cells from blood. CDR3: CASSGGGRAVSYEQYF. The CDR3 coding sequence is TGCGCCAGCAGCGGGGGGGGACGGGCGGTTTCCTACGAGCAGTACTTC.